This TCR beta chain comes out of a study of T cells in placental villitis. A note on the overall study: Placental TCR-beta repertoires were compared across villitis of unknown etiology, gestational-age-matched unaffected controls, and infectious villitis in order to test an allograft-versus-infection hypothesis.

With regard to this clone: Its target antigen remains unknown. No quality values exist for individual bases; no much larger clone is one base distant.

The immunoSEQ v4 bias-controlled multiplex PCR assay, performed blinded to group allocation, was used to amplify TCR-beta CDR3 regions from genomic DNA. To estimate nucleated cell and T cell quantities per sample, reference gene primers were included together with the TCR-beta primers. Sequencing of the libraries was performed on an Illumina MiSeq with a 100-cycle paired-end protocol. The original pipeline was this. In the immunoSEQ Analyzer software, diversity and richness were calculated, with richness measured by iChao1 and clonality based on Pielou evenness and Shannon diversity on a 0-1 scale where a higher value means less diversity. Using confidence 3 and substitution 2, CDR3 amino acid sequences together with their V/J genes were queried against VDJdb for CMV, EBV and influenza A specificities. The Morisita-Horn index was used to measure TCR-beta amino acid clonotype overlap among the villitis of unknown etiology, infectious villitis and control repertoires. Imported from immuneACCESS, the table was reduced by TCRdb to in-frame sequences with V and J called. These copies leave out some clones; in studies compared against another copy, an unresolved V gene accounts for under half, and the cause of the remainder is not known. D and trimming come from the DNA, and the V and J calls and clone size come from that table. For this sample the table gives 700 to 1,000 clones, of which over 80% were detected only once. The ten most abundant clones make up about an eighth of the sample.

V loses 1 base at its end and J loses 1 base; junction bases beyond the gene matches: 5. According to the germline V gene (reference sequence), CDR1 reads LNHNV and CDR2 reads YYDKDF. The CDR3 has 17 amino acids, counting the end cysteine and phenylalanine. Only the CDR3 DNA stays, 51 bases, in frame from base 1. Over 9 placentae carried a pathological diagnosis of high-grade villitis of unknown etiology, selected using the Amsterdam Criteria. Compared with the control and infectious villitis groups, mothers with villitis of unknown etiology had significantly greater gravidity and parity and more prior miscarriages. After delivery, the placentae were collected and evaluated both grossly and histologically, and only then was archival tissue selected. Five 10-micron scrolls were cut from each FFPE block, and DNA was isolated using the AllPrep DNA/RNA FFPE Tissue kit. NanoDrop was used to check DNA concentration and purity, while a Bioanalyzer was used to assess RNA quality.

The research as a whole found: Expanded clones in villitis of unknown etiology were found to be largely private to each placenta, suggesting the absence of a single initiating antigen. Clonality was higher in villitis of unknown etiology placentae than in controls (median roughly 0.057 versus 0.006, p=0.0025), a result indicating clonal expansion. With bulk tissue sequencing, helper, regulatory or cytotoxic T cells could not be distinguished, nor could maternal versus fetal T cells, and gamma-delta receptors were excluded. Higher CMV-specific clone frequencies were found in infectious CMV cases than in villitis of unknown etiology (about 0.01 vs 0.001), and no difference in CMV-specific clone frequencies was seen between villitis of unknown etiology and controls. Small amounts of decidua were contained in the paraffin blocks, so some of the captured T cells, especially in controls, may have been decidual rather than villous infiltrates.

Recombination joined TRBV15 with TRBJ2-3; TRBD2 agrees with 10 junctional bases. Source material: placental tissue containing maternal and fetal cells. This TCR was sampled from a human patient with villitis of unknown etiology; the placental T cells may come from both mother and fetus. The CDR3 amino acid sequence is: CATSRVYTSGGTDTQYF. The sequenced DNA: TGTGCCACCAGCAGAGTATATACTAGCGGGGGCACAGATACGCAGTATTTT.